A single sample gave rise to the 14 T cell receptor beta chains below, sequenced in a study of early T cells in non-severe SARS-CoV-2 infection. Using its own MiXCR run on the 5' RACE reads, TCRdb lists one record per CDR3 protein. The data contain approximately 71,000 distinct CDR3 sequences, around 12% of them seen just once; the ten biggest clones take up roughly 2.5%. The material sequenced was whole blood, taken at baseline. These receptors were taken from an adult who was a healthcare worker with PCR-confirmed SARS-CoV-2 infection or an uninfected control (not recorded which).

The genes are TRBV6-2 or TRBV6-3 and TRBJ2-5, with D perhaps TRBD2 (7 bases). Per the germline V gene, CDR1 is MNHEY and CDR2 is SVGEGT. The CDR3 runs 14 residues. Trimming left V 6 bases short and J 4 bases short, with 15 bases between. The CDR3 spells CASSDVGGRETQYF. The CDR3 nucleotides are TGTGCCAGCAGCGATGTCGGGGGGCGAGAGACCCAGTACTTC.

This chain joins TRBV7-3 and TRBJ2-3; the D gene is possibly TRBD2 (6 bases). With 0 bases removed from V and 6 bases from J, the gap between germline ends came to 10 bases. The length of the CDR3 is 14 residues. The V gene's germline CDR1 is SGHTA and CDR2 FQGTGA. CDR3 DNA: TGTGCCAGCAGCTTAACTATGGCGGGGGATACGCAGTATTTT. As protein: CASSLTMAGDTQYF.

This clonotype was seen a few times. CDR3 sequence reads: CSVEVRAGGQRWAQYF. The CDR3 coding sequence is TGCAGCGTTGAAGTTAGGGCAGGGGGACAGCGGTGGGCCCAGTACTTC. V usage is TRBV29-1 and J usage is TRBJ2-5; 7 nucleotides agree with TRBD1. Germline-derived CDR1 and CDR2 are SQVTM and ANQGSEA. CDR3 length: 16 residues. V lost 1 base to trimming and J lost 9 bases; unmatched junction nucleotides: 17.

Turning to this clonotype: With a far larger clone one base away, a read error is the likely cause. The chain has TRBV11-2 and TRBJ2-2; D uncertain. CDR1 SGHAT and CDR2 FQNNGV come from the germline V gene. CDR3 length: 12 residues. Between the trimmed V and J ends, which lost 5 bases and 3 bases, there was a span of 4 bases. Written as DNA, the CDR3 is TGTGCCAGCAGCCTGTACACCGGGGAGCTGTTTTTT. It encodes CASSLYTGELFF.

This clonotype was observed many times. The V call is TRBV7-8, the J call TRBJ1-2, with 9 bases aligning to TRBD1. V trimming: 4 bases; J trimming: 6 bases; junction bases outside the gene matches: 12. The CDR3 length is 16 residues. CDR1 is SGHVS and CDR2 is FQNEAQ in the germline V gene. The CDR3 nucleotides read TGTGCCAGCAGCTCAACAACCGGGACAGGGATGGATGGCTACACCTTC. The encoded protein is CASSSTTGTGMDGYTF.

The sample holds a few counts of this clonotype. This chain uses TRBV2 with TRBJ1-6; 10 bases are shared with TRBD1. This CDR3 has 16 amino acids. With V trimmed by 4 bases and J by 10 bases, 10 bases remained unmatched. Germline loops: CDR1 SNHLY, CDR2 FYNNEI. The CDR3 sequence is CASSGAGQGTYSPLHF. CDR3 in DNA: TGTGCCAGCAGTGGAGCGGGACAGGGGACCTACTCACCCCTCCACTTT. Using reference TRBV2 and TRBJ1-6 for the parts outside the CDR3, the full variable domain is EPEVTQTPSHQVTQMGQEVILRCVPISNHLYFYWYRQILGQKVEFLVSFYNNEISEKSEIFDDQFSVERPDGSNFTLKIRSTKLEDSAMYFCASSGAGQGTYSPLHFGNGTRLTVT.

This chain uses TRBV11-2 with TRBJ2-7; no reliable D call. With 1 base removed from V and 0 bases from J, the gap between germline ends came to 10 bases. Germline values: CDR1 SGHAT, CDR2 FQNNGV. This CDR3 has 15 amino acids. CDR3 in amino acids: CASSLVGPISYEQYF. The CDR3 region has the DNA TGTGCCAGCAGCTTAGTCGGACCGATCTCCTACGAGCAGTACTTC.

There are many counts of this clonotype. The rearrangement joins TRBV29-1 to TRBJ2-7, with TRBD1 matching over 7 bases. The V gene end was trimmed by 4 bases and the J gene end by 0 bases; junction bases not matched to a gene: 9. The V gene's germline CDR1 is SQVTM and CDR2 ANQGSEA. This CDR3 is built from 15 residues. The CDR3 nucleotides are TGCAGCGTTGTAACCTGGACAGGTGTCTCCTACGAGCAGTACTTC. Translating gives CSVVTWTGVSYEQYF.

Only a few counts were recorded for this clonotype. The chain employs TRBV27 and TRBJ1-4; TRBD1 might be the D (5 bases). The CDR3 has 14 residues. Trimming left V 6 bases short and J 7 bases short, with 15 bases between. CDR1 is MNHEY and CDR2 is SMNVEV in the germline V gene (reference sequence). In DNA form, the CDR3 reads TGTGCCAGCAGGACACGGCAGGGAGGTGAAAAACTGTTTTTT. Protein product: CASRTRQGGEKLFF.

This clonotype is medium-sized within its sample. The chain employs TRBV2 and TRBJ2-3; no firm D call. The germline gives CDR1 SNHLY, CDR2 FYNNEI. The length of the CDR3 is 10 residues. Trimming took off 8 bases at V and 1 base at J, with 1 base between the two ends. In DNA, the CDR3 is TGTGCCAGCGGCACAGATACGCAGTATTTT. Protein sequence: CASGTDTQYF. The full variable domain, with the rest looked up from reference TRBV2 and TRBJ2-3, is EPEVTQTPSHQVTQMGQEVILRCVPISNHLYFYWYRQILGQKVEFLVSFYNNEISEKSEIFDDQFSVERPDGSNFTLKIRSTKLEDSAMYFCASGTDTQYFGPGTRLTVL.

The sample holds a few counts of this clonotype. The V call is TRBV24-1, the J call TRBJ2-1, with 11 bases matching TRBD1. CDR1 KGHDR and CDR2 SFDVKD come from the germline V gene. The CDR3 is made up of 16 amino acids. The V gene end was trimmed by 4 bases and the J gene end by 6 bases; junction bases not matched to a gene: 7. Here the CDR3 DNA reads TGTGCCACCAGTGACTCTCCCGGGACAGGGGGCAATGAGCAGTTCTTC. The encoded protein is CATSDSPGTGGNEQFF.

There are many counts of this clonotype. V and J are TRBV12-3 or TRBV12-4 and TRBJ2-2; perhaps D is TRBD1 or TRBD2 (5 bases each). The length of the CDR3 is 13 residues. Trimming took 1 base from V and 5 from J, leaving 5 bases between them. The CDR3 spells CASSLGGTGELFF. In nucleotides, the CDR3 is TGTGCCAGCAGTTTAGGGGGGACCGGGGAGCTGTTTTTT.

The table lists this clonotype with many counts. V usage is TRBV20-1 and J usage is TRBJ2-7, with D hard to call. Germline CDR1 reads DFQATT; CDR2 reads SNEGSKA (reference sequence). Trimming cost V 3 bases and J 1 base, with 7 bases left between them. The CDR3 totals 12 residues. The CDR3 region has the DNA TGCAGTGCTAGCGCCAGTTCCTACGAGCAGTACTTC. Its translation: CSASASSYEQYF.

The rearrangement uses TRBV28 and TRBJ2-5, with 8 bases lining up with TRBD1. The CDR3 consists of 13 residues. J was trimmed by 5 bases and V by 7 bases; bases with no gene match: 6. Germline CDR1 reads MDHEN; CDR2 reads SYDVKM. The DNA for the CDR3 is TGTGCCAGCACCAGGACAGGGCGTGAGACCCAGTACTTC. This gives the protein CASTRTGRETQYF.